This entry lists 12 T cell receptor beta chains sequenced from one sample in a study of T cells in tumors after PD-1 blockade. Produced via immunoSEQ multiplex PCR; TCRdb's table is partial and in-frame only. Altogether 61,000 or so clones are present, around three quarters being singletons, with the ten largest covering roughly 13%. Material: PBMCs, obtained before anti-PD-1 treatment. The receptors were gathered from a human donor with basal cell carcinoma.

This chain connects TRBV5-4 to TRBJ2-3; 7 nucleotides match TRBD1. The V segment lost 3 bases and the J segment 10 bases; nucleotides outside the gene matches: 14. Germline-derived CDR1 and CDR2 are SGHNT and YYREEE (reference sequence). The CDR3 is 15 residues long. The CDR3 is CASSWGTAGDFPQYF. The CDR3 nucleotides read TGTGCCAGCAGCTGGGGGACAGCAGGGGATTTCCCGCAGTATTTT. Filled out from reference TRBV5-4 and TRBJ2-3, the complete variable domain reads ETGVTQSPTHLIKTRGQQVTLRCSSQSGHNTVSWYQQALGQGPQFIFQYYREEENGRGNFPPRFSGLQFPNYSSELNVNALELDDSALYLCASSWGTAGDFPQYFGPGTRLTVL.

V is TRBV4-1 and J is TRBJ1-2; 7 nucleotides match TRBD1. V lost 0 bases to trimming and J lost 3 bases; unmatched junction nucleotides: 4. Per germline, CDR1 MGHRA and CDR2 YSYEKL. The CDR3 totals 15 residues. The DNA of the CDR3 is TGCGCCAGCAGCCAAGATGAGGGGGCTGACTATGGCTACACCTTC. It specifies CASSQDEGADYGYTF.

V is TRBV6-6 and J is TRBJ2-2; 10 nucleotides match TRBD1. J gave up 6 bases and V 2 bases, and 6 bases lay outside the gene matches. The CDR3 sequence is 16 residues long. The germline V gene has CDR1 MNHNY and CDR2 SVGAGI (reference sequence). CDR3 sequence: CASSYPAGTGAGELFF. The CDR3 DNA is TGTGCCAGCAGTTACCCAGCCGGGACAGGGGCCGGGGAGCTGTTTTTT.

Only a few counts were recorded for this clone. V and J are TRBV19 and TRBJ1-2; D gene unclear. Germline values: CDR1 LNHDA, CDR2 SQIVND (reference sequence). The CDR3 is 15 amino acids. V was pared by 8 bases and J by 3 bases, with 19 bases between. The DNA for the CDR3 is TGTGCCAGTCACACCACGTCCGACGGATACTATGGCTACACCTTC. Residues: CASHTTSDGYYGYTF.

The rearrangement links TRBV10-3 to TRBJ1-1; no definite D call. Trimming stripped 9 bases from V and 4 bases from J, with 9 bases between. The CDR3 covers 11 residues. Looked up from germline, CDR1 is ENHRY and CDR2 is SYGVKD. CDR3 DNA sequence: TGTGCCATGGGGAGTTTCACTGAAGCTTTCTTT. The encoded protein is CAMGSFTEAFF.

There are a few counts of this clone. The chain combines TRBV2 with TRBJ2-5; D is undetermined. The germline gives CDR1 SNHLY, CDR2 FYNNEI. V lost 4 bases to trimming and J lost 4 bases, with 16 bases between them. This CDR3 has 15 residues. CDR3 nucleotide sequence: TGTGCCAGCAGTGTAAGCCCCTCGGGTGGAGAGACCCAGTACTTC. Translated: CASSVSPSGGETQYF. The variable domain in full, completed from reference TRBV2 and TRBJ2-5, reads EPEVTQTPSHQVTQMGQEVILRCVPISNHLYFYWYRQILGQKVEFLVSFYNNEISEKSEIFDDQFSVERPDGSNFTLKIRSTKLEDSAMYFCASSVSPSGGETQYFGPGTRLLVL.

The V and J genes are TRBV30 and TRBJ1-5, with D possibly TRBD1 on 5 matching bases. This CDR3 is built from 12 residues. The germline gives CDR1 GTSNPN, CDR2 SVGIG (reference sequence). The V end lost 5 bases, the J end lost 4 bases, and 9 bases lay between the germline ends. The CDR3 DNA reads as TGTGCCTGGGGGGGAGATAATCAGCCCCAGCATTTT. Its protein product is CAWGGDNQPQHF. Using reference TRBV30 and TRBJ1-5 for the parts outside the CDR3, the full variable domain is SQTIHQWPATLVQPVGSPLSLECTVEGTSNPNLYWYRQAAGRGLQLLFYSVGIGQISSEVPQNLSASRPQDRQFILSSKKLLLSDSGFYLCAWGGDNQPQHFGDGTRLSIL.

Here the CDR3 reads CASSLAGAKGGGEQYF. The CDR3 nucleotides are TGCGCCAGCAGCTTAGCGGGGGCTAAGGGGGGAGGGGAGCAGTACTTC. The V call is TRBV10-2, the J call TRBJ2-7, with 9 bases that match TRBD2. This CDR3 spans 16 amino acids. V shed 6 bases and J 7 bases; nucleotides not matched to a gene: 16. Germline V lookup: CDR1 WSHSY, CDR2 SAAADI.

The chain combines TRBV27 with TRBJ2-7; TRBD2 is a possible D gene (6 bases). From germline, CDR1 is MNHEY and CDR2 SMNVEV (reference sequence). V dropped 0 bases and J dropped 1 base, with 16 bases sitting between them. The CDR3 extends over 17 amino acids. DNA for the CDR3: TGTGCCAGCAGTTTATCCCTGTCGGGAGTACAGTCCTACGAGCAGTACTTC. Its translation is CASSLSLSGVQSYEQYF.

The genes are TRBV30 and TRBJ2-3; TRBD2 aligns across 13 bases. Trimming at V came to 1 base and at J to 8 bases, leaving 6 bases not matched to a gene. Germline CDR1 is GTSNPN and CDR2 is SVGIG (reference sequence). CDR3 length equals 15 residues. CDR3 coding DNA: TGTGCCTGGAGTGAAACTAGCGGGGGGGCGGGTACGCAGTATTTT. It translates to CAWSETSGGAGTQYF.

This clone was seen a handful of times. The chain couples TRBV2 to TRBJ2-1, with TRBD2 matching over 7 bases. The CDR3 length is 14 residues. The V segment lost 7 bases and the J segment 5 bases; nucleotides outside the gene matches: 8. Germline lookup yields CDR1 SNHLY and CDR2 FYNNEI. DNA of the CDR3: TGTGCCAGCATCGGACTAGTGATGGACAATGAGCAGTTCTTC. It translates to CASIGLVMDNEQFF.

This chain connects TRBV19 to TRBJ1-4; TRBD1 aligns across 7 bases. The ends lost 0 bases at V and 8 bases at J; junction bases unmatched: 12. Germline CDR1 LNHDA, CDR2 SQIVND (reference sequence). The CDR3 loop spans 17 amino acids. The CDR3 sequence: CASSIDPPTGVREKLFF. The DNA of the CDR3 is TGTGCCAGTAGTATAGATCCCCCAACAGGGGTGCGCGAAAAACTGTTTTTT.